Presented here are 8 T cell receptor beta chains from one specimen sequenced in a study of blood T cells in healthy people across ages. Primed by a sample-barcoded 5' primer and a J-beta primer mix, a second PCR proceeded for 7 to 11 cycles. TCRdb recomputed calls from the 5' RACE reads with MiXCR, one row per CDR3 protein. The sample carries 550,000 to 750,000 distinct CDR3 sequences, roughly 21% recorded once. The sequenced sample consisted of blood. These receptors were taken from a man aged 70-80 years in good health.

The chain recombines TRBV20-1 with TRBJ2-3, with D perhaps TRBD1 (6 bases). Trimming stripped 3 bases from V and 4 bases from J, with 20 bases between. CDR3 length equals 16 residues. Germline loops: CDR1 DFQATT, CDR2 SNEGSKA (reference sequence). Written as DNA, the CDR3 is TGCAGTGCTAGCGACACAGGGCCTAGCCCCGCAGATACGCAGTATTTT. This sequence encodes CSASDTGPSPADTQYF.

This clonotype was detected only a few times. The V and J genes are TRBV5-1 and TRBJ1-1, with D possibly TRBD1 on 6 matching bases. V was clipped by 4 bases and J by 0 bases, with 13 bases between them. There are 15 residues in the CDR3. The germline V gene has CDR1 SGHRS and CDR2 YFSETQ. CDR3 in amino acids: CASSQGSTMNTEAFF. CDR3 DNA sequence: TGCGCCAGCAGCCAGGGGTCTACAATGAACACTGAAGCTTTCTTT.

CDR3 coding DNA: TGCAGTGCTAGATCCTCCACGAGGGCTGCACACACAGATACGCAGTATTTT. Translated: CSARSSTRAAHTDTQYF. This chain connects TRBV20-1 to TRBJ2-3; TRBD2 might be the D (5 bases). This CDR3 contains 17 residues. V lost 2 bases, J lost 2 bases, and 20 bases lay in between. CDR1 is DFQATT and CDR2 is SNEGSKA in the germline V gene (reference sequence).

This clonotype has just a few counts. V is TRBV18 and J is TRBJ1-1; the D gene is possibly TRBD1 (6 bases). Germline assignment: CDR1 KGHSH and CDR2 LQKENI. The CDR3 length is 15 residues. V was trimmed by 8 bases and J by 0 bases, leaving 16 bases between them. CDR3 sequence: CASAEDSALNTEAFF. CDR3 nucleotides: TGTGCCAGCGCCGAGGACAGCGCCCTGAACACTGAAGCTTTCTTT.

V is TRBV29-1 and J is TRBJ2-5; a possible D gene is TRBD1 (6 bases). V was clipped by 5 bases and J by 5 bases, with 24 bases between them. Germline CDR1 reads SQVTM; CDR2 reads ANQGSEA. CDR3 length equals 16 residues. CDR3 nucleotide sequence: TGCAGCGTTACCTTTGGGGGCCTACCGGGTGACGAGACCCAGTACTTC. Translated, it gives CSVTFGGLPGDETQYF.

This clonotype was recorded a few times. For the CDR3, the DNA is TGTGCCATCAGTGAGTCGTGGGGGAGTGGTAATGAGCAGTTCTTC. The encoded protein is CAISESWGSGNEQFF. The rearrangement joins TRBV10-3 to TRBJ2-1, with D possibly called TRBD1 or TRBD2 (5 bases each). The CDR3 is made up of 15 amino acids. Deletions cut 0 bases from V and 7 bases from J, with 13 bases between. Per germline, CDR1 ENHRY and CDR2 SYGVKD.

This clonotype showed up just a few times. This chain joins TRBV28 and TRBJ2-5, with 8 nucleotides matching TRBD1. V shed 4 bases, J shed 3 bases, and the junction held 10 bases outside the gene matches. The CDR3 extends over 16 amino acids. The germline gives CDR1 MDHEN, CDR2 SYDVKM. The CDR3 loop is CASSSEQGESEETQYF. The CDR3 DNA reads as TGTGCCAGCAGTTCCGAACAGGGGGAGTCGGAAGAGACCCAGTACTTC.

The chain has TRBV2 and TRBJ2-7; D may be TRBD1 or TRBD2 (5 bases each). V lost 6 bases and J lost 4, with 16 bases in between. Germline CDR1 is SNHLY and CDR2 is FYNNEI. The length of the CDR3 is 14 residues. The CDR3 nucleotides read TGTGCCAGCAGCGTAGACATGGGGGTTTACGAGCAGTACTTC. This encodes CASSVDMGVYEQYF.